Below are 27 T cell receptor beta chains sequenced from a single sample in a study of cytomegalovirus exposure and HLA in healthy donors. The PCR contained 60 Vbeta and 13 Jbeta primers. Some clones are missing from TCRdb's copy, which holds only in-frame ones; the method was immunoSEQ multiplex PCR. Found here are over 150,000 clones, about four fifths of them singletons; the top ten hold around 4.5%. Sequencing was carried out using PBMCs. The receptors shown here come from a young man in good health and CMV-seronegative.

The count of this clone is one. The chain is built from TRBV9 and TRBJ2-1, with TRBD2 identical over 8 bases. The CDR3 sequence is 14 residues long. CDR1 and CDR2 from the germline V gene are SGDLS and YYNGEE. V gave up 3 bases and J gave up 3 bases; unmatched junction bases: 2. Here the CDR3 DNA reads TGTGCCAGCAGCGGTAGCGGGGACTACAATGAGCAGTTCTTC. It is translated as CASSGSGDYNEQFF.

This chain joins TRBV19 and TRBJ2-1; D is perhaps TRBD2 (5 bases). V lost 3 bases, J lost 8 bases, and 11 bases lay in between. CDR1 and CDR2 (germline): LNHDA, SQIVND (reference sequence). The CDR3 spans 13 residues. CDR3 sequence (DNA): TGTGCCAGTAGTATCTCGGGGTATGATGAGCAGTTCTTC. Protein product: CASSISGYDEQFF.

This chain joins TRBV7-8 and TRBJ2-5; 13 positions match TRBD2. The V gene's germline CDR1 is SGHVS and CDR2 FQNEAQ. Germline trimming cut 5 bases from V and 4 bases from J; bases unmatched to any gene: 13. This CDR3 comprises 18 residues. The CDR3: CASSITGTSGVRRETQYF. The CDR3 nucleotides read TGTGCCAGCAGCATAACCGGGACTAGCGGGGTTCGGCGAGAGACCCAGTACTTC. Full variable domain (missing parts from reference TRBV7-8 and TRBJ2-5): GAGVSQSPRYKVAKRGQDVALRCDPISGHVSLFWYQQALGQGPEFLTYFQNEAQLDKSGLPSDRFFAERPEGSVSTLKIQRTQQEDSAVYLCASSITGTSGVRRETQYFGPGTRLLVL.

The chain is built from TRBV28 and TRBJ1-2; 7 bases line up with TRBD1. The CDR3 runs 13 residues. The germline V gene encodes CDR1 MDHEN and CDR2 SYDVKM. V gave up 5 bases and J gave up 9 bases; unmatched junction bases: 9. The CDR3 sequence: CASSDRATRRYTF. CDR3 coding DNA: TGTGCCAGCAGTGACAGGGCAACCCGTCGCTACACCTTC.

The chain is built from TRBV27 and TRBJ1-1; D is ambiguous. This CDR3 contains 14 residues. Trimming removed 2 bases at V and 7 bases at J, with 14 bases between. In germline, CDR1 is MNHEY, CDR2 SMNVEV (reference sequence). The DNA of the CDR3 is TGTGCCAGCAGTTTAAGCGTAGACCTCGGTGAAGCTTTCTTT. Amino acids: CASSLSVDLGEAFF.

V is TRBV5-6 and J is TRBJ2-5; no definite D call. CDR1 and CDR2 from the germline V gene are SGHDT and YYEEEE. Trimming took off 0 bases at V and 4 bases at J, with 10 bases between the two ends. This CDR3 comprises 14 residues. The chain's CDR3 is CASSLVATGETQYF. The CDR3 bases are TGTGCCAGCAGCTTGGTTGCGACGGGAGAGACCCAGTACTTC.

The J gene is TRBJ1-3, the V gene TRBV18, with TRBD1 identical over 7 bases. CDR3 length: 16 amino acids. Germline loops: CDR1 KGHSH, CDR2 LQKENI. Losses at the gene ends were 5 bases for V and 1 base for J; bases not matched to a gene: 8. CDR3 sequence (DNA): TGTGCCAGCTCATCCGGGACAGATCGTTCTGGAAACACCATATATTTT. Translation gives CASSSGTDRSGNTIYF.

The chain recombines TRBV11-2 with TRBJ2-7; TRBD2 matches 9 bases. The CDR3 consists of 14 residues. Germline V gene sequence: CDR1 SGHAT, CDR2 FQNNGV. V was clipped by 3 bases and J by 0 bases; unmatched bases: 0. Here the CDR3 DNA reads TGTGCCAGCAGCTTTAGCGGGGGCTCCTACGAGCAGTACTTC. This gives the protein CASSFSGGSYEQYF.

The rearrangement links TRBV7-9 to TRBJ1-5; D gene ambiguous. CDR3 size: 13 residues. CDR1 and CDR2 (germline): SEHNR, FQNEAQ (reference sequence). The V end lost 3 bases, the J end lost 4 bases, and 7 bases lay between the germline ends. Here the CDR3 DNA reads TGTGCCAGCAGCTTGGCAGAAAATCAGCCCCAGCATTTT. As protein: CASSLAENQPQHF.

This clone was seen once. Written as DNA, the CDR3 is TGTGCCAGCAGCTTAGCGCGGGCCGCAGGCGGACTGTTTTTT. Protein sequence: CASSLARAAGGLFF. The V and J genes are TRBV7-2 and TRBJ1-4, with D uncertain. Germline V gene sequence: CDR1 SGHTA, CDR2 FQGNSA. The V end was cut by 0 bases, the J end by 13 bases, with 15 bases between. This CDR3 spans 14 amino acids.

Only one count was recorded for this clone. J is TRBJ1-1 and V is TRBV5-1, with D perhaps TRBD1 (6 bases). Germline V gene sequence: CDR1 SGHRS, CDR2 YFSETQ. The CDR3 length is 18 residues. V lost 0 bases and J 0 bases, leaving 18 bases between the germline ends. CDR3 loop: CASSLVSWQGKMNTEAFF. In nucleotides, the CDR3 is TGCGCCAGCAGCTTGGTGTCCTGGCAGGGGAAGATGAACACTGAAGCTTTCTTT.

The chain couples TRBV5-4 to TRBJ2-1; maybe TRBD1 (6 bases). CDR1 is SGHNT, CDR2 YYREEE, per germline (reference sequence). V was shortened by 4 bases and J by 4 bases, with 15 bases between the two germline ends. This CDR3 spans 15 amino acids. The CDR3 is CASSQDRPPYNEQFF. CDR3 nucleotide sequence: TGTGCCAGCAGCCAAGACAGGCCACCTTACAATGAGCAGTTCTTC.

The chain links TRBV10-3 to TRBJ1-1; TRBD1 matches 7 bases. CDR3 length equals 19 residues. After removal of 3 bases from V and 1 base from J, the junction contained 17 bases not matched to a gene. CDR1 is ENHRY, CDR2 SYGVKD, per germline. In DNA, the CDR3 is TGTGCCATCAGTGATCTAAACGTCCGACAGGGTGGTAGGAACACTGAAGCTTTCTTT. It translates to CAISDLNVRQGGRNTEAFF.

The CDR3 protein is CASSASPGTGNTIYF. CDR3 coding DNA: TGTGCCAGCAGCGCCTCGCCAGGGACTGGAAACACCATATATTTT. The V call is TRBV11-2, the J call TRBJ1-3, with a weak D call TRBD1 (5 bases). The CDR3 runs 15 residues. The V gene lost 5 bases and the J gene lost 2 bases, with 13 bases spanning the gap. From germline, CDR1 is SGHAT and CDR2 FQNNGV.

This clone appeared a few times. The chain uses TRBV10-3 and TRBJ1-1, with 7 bases aligning to TRBD1. CDR1 is ENHRY and CDR2 is SYGVKD in the germline V gene. The CDR3 loop spans 14 amino acids. The V segment lost 6 bases and the J segment 3 bases; nucleotides outside the gene matches: 7. The CDR3 DNA reads as TGTGCCATCAGCCGACAGGGAAGGGACACTGAAGCTTTCTTT. It specifies CAISRQGRDTEAFF.

This CDR3 reads CASSSASGQVNEQFF. The CDR3, as DNA: TGTGCCAGCAGCTCAGCCTCGGGACAGGTAAATGAGCAGTTCTTC. The chain uses TRBV9 and TRBJ2-1, with 8 bases fitting TRBD1. CDR3 length equals 15 residues. The V gene's germline CDR1 is SGDLS and CDR2 YYNGEE. The V gene end was trimmed by 4 bases and the J gene end by 7 bases; junction bases not matched to a gene: 10.

V and J are TRBV28 and TRBJ2-7; unclear D gene. This CDR3 is 14 amino acids long. Between the trimmed V and J ends, which lost 5 bases and 2 bases, there was a span of 13 bases. Germline V CDR1 and CDR2: MDHEN, SYDVKM. For the CDR3, the DNA is TGTGCCAGCAGTCAAACCGGGTCTACCTACGAGCAGTACTTC. It encodes CASSQTGSTYEQYF.

CDR3 residues: CASSVGGDLSYEQYF. The CDR3 nucleotides read TGTGCCAGCAGCGTAGGGGGGGATCTCTCCTACGAGCAGTACTTC. This chain uses TRBV9 with TRBJ2-7, with D perhaps TRBD2 (6 bases). The CDR3 loop spans 15 amino acids. CDR1 SGDLS and CDR2 YYNGEE come from the germline V gene. V lost 0 bases and J lost 0, with 10 bases in between.

J is TRBJ2-7 and V is TRBV28, with 10 bases fitting TRBD1. Germline V gene data show CDR1 as MDHEN and CDR2 as SYDVKM. V gave up 6 bases and J gave up 10 bases; unmatched junction bases: 6. The CDR3 covers 12 residues. The CDR3 region is CASSLGQGFQYF. In DNA, the CDR3 is TGTGCCAGCAGCCTGGGACAGGGGTTTCAGTACTTC. The variable domain in full, with the rest retrieved from reference TRBV28 and TRBJ2-7, is DVKVTQSSRYLVKRTGEKVFLECVQDMDHENMFWYRQDPGLGLRLIYFSYDVKMKEKGDIPEGYSVSREKKERFSLILESASTNQTSMYLCASSLGQGFQYFGPGTRLTVT.

The chain links TRBV6-5 to TRBJ2-1; 11 bases line up with TRBD2. The CDR3 is 14 amino acids. Germline CDR1 is MNHEY and CDR2 is SVGAGI. V shed 3 bases, J shed 7 bases, and the junction held 2 bases outside the gene matches. The CDR3 nucleotides read TGTGCCAGCAGTTATAGCGGGGGGGTTAATGAGCAGTTCTTC. It encodes CASSYSGGVNEQFF.

The chain employs TRBV19 and TRBJ1-4; D unclear. From germline, CDR1 is LNHDA and CDR2 SQIVND (reference sequence). The CDR3 runs 14 residues. V was pared by 6 bases and J by 0 bases, with 8 bases between. The CDR3 protein is CASSIQTTNEKLFF. In DNA form, the CDR3 reads TGTGCCAGTAGCATTCAGACAACTAATGAAAAACTGTTTTTT.

CDR3 sequence (DNA): TGTGCCAGCAGCTTCAGGGCAGCTGAAGCTTTCTTT. Translated: CASSFRAAEAFF. The chain is built from TRBV7-2 and TRBJ1-1, with a weak D call TRBD1 (5 bases). CDR1 and CDR2 (germline): SGHTA, FQGNSA. This CDR3 has 12 residues. Trimming shortened V by 3 bases and J by 6 bases, and 8 bases separated the two germline ends.

The chain joins TRBV7-9 to TRBJ2-3; 7 nucleotides align to TRBD1. The CDR3 runs to 15 residues. From germline, CDR1 is SEHNR and CDR2 FQNEAQ (reference sequence). V was pared by 2 bases and J by 6 bases, with 8 bases of the junction left unmatched. The CDR3 protein is CASSLNPEQGDTQYF. CDR3 bases: TGTGCCAGCAGCTTAAACCCCGAACAGGGGGATACGCAGTATTTT.

The chain recombines TRBV6-5 with TRBJ2-5; tentatively, D is TRBD1 (6 bases). Germline V lookup: CDR1 MNHEY, CDR2 SVGAGI. V was trimmed by 2 bases and J by 3 bases, leaving 16 bases between them. The CDR3 contains 16 residues. CDR3 region: CASSYGTGTSKETQYF. The DNA of the CDR3 is TGTGCCAGCAGTTACGGAACCGGGACATCCAAAGAGACCCAGTACTTC.

The V and J genes are TRBV4-3 and TRBJ1-6, with D perhaps matching TRBD1 (6 bases). CDR3 length: 15 residues. Germline V gene lookup returns CDR1 LGHNA and CDR2 YSLEER. V lost 3 bases to trimming and J lost 13 bases, with 19 bases between them. The CDR3 here is CASSHEGTATGPLHF. Written as DNA, the CDR3 is TGCGCCAGCAGCCATGAAGGGACGGCCACAGGGCCCCTCCACTTT.

The chain links TRBV28 to TRBJ2-7; TRBD1 might be the D (5 bases). The CDR3 is made up of 16 amino acids. Trimming took off 4 bases at V and 2 bases at J, with 18 bases between the two ends. Germline-derived CDR1 and CDR2 are MDHEN and SYDVKM. CDR3 loop: CASSWGKWAEAYEQYF. The CDR3 coding sequence is TGTGCCAGCAGTTGGGGCAAGTGGGCGGAAGCCTACGAGCAGTACTTC.

The CDR3 DNA is TGTGCCAGCCTCGATACAGGGGGCCAAGAGACCCAGTACTTC. It yields the protein CASLDTGGQETQYF. The chain is built from TRBV6-1 and TRBJ2-5; 8 positions agree with TRBD1. The CDR3 is made up of 14 amino acids. The germline V gene encodes CDR1 MNHNS and CDR2 SASEGT. V gave up 8 bases and J gave up 1 base; unmatched junction bases: 6.